This T cell receptor beta chain was observed in a study of cytomegalovirus exposure and HLA in healthy donors. The wider study: A subsequent analysis reported that the 95 to 150 validation repertoires were produced on the same platform that had also been used for the roughly 670 first-cohort repertoires. Study observations and caveats: Rarity marked most TCR sequences, yet some public TCRs occurred in many donors. The study labeled more than 150 TCR beta chains cytomegalovirus-associated.

TCRdb's table, derived via immunoSEQ multiplex PCR, lists solely in-frame clones and lacks some. The sample shows 200,000 to 250,000 clones, roughly 87% of them seen only once. With regard to this clone: Antigen: not known.

Looked up from germline, CDR1 is SGDLS and CDR2 is YYNGEE. V gave up 4 bases and J gave up 1 base, with 12 bases separating them. The CDR3 extends over 14 amino acids. What was sequenced was PBMCs. The TCR was taken from a man between 18 and 29 years old in good health and CMV-seropositive. The J gene is TRBJ2-7, the V gene TRBV9, with no clear D. Here the CDR3 reads CASSSGSGSYEQYF. The DNA for the CDR3 is TGTGCCAGCAGCTCCGGATCAGGATCCTACGAGCAGTACTTC.